This TCR beta chain was recorded in a study of T cell repertoires in cytomegalovirus infection. The CDR3 is made up of 13 amino acids. Germline CDR1 and CDR2: SGHTA and FQGNSA. V was clipped by 4 bases and J by 10 bases, with 14 bases between them. About this clonotype: No antigen is known for it.

TCRdb fed the reads into MiXCR, producing one record per CDR3 protein. The table includes approximately 590,000 distinct CDR3 sequences, around two fifths detected once. The sequence was collected from a human donor in good health (CMV status not recorded). Some clones in this sample may be carry-over from other donors' samples. The chain recombines TRBV7-2 with TRBJ2-1, with unresolved D. This material consisted of cultured PBMCs, taken from culture after CMV antigen stimulation. In DNA, the CDR3 is TGTGCCAGCAGCTCAAACCGGGCCCGAGAGCAGTTCTTC. This gives the protein CASSSNRAREQFF.